This T cell receptor beta chain was sequenced in a study of CD8+ T cells in alopecia areata. V shed 6 bases and J shed 4 bases, with 9 bases lying between them. CDR1 is SNHLY and CDR2 is FYNNEI in the germline V gene. The CDR3 has 12 residues. Investigators isolated RNA and reverse transcribed it into cDNA to act as the sequencing template. Sequenced by immunoSEQ multiplex PCR; TCRdb stores in-frame clones only, minus some. Of 150,000 to 200,000 clones listed, approximately 61% are singletons. Treatment specified: oral pan-JAK inhibitor, 5-10 mg twice daily. The chain combines TRBV2 with TRBJ1-2, with D tentatively TRBD1 (5 bases). This receptor was identified in a human donor with alopecia areata. The sample was CD4+ T cells sorted from blood, taken at week 24, from a patient treated with tofacitinib. CDR3: CASSRDLYGYTF. For the CDR3, the DNA is TGTGCCAGCAGCCGGGACCTCTATGGCTACACCTTC.